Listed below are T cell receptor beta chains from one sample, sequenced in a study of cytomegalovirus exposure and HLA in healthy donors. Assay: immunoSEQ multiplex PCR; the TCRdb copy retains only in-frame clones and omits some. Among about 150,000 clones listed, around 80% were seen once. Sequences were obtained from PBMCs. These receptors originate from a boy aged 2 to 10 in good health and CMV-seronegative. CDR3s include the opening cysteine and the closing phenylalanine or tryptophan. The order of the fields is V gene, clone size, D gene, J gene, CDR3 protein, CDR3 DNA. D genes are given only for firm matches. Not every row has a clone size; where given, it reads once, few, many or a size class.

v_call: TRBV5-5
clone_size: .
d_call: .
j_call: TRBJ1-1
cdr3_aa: CASSPWGVENTEAFF
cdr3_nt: TGTGCCAGCAGCCCCTGGGGGGTGGAGAACACTGAAGCTTTCTTT

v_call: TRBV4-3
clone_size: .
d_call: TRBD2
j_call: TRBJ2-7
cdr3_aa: CASSSRLAVKPPSFYEQYF
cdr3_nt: TGCGCCAGCAGCTCGAGACTAGCCGTAAAGCCCCCTTCTTTCTACGAGCAGTACTTC

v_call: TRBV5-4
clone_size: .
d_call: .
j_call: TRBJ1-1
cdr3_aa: CASSSSHMNTEAFF
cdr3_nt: TGTGCCAGCAGCTCTTCTCACATGAACACTGAAGCTTTCTTT

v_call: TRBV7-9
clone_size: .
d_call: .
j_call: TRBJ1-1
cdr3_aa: CASSLMGYGTEAFF
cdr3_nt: TGTGCCAGCAGCTTAATGGGCTACGGCACTGAAGCTTTCTTT

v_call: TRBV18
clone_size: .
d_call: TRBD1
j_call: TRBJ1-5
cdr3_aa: CASSASSGGTVNQPQHF
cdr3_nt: TGTGCCAGCTCAGCCTCCTCCGGAGGGACAGTCAATCAGCCCCAGCATTTT

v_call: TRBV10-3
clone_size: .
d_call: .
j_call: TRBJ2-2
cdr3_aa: CAISESGGTGELFF
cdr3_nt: TGTGCCATCAGTGAGTCGGGGGGCACCGGGGAGCTGTTTTTT

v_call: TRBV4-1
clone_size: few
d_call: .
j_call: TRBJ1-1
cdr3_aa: CASSAQGELSEAFF
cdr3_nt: TGCGCCAGCAGCGCCCAGGGTGAGCTATCTGAAGCTTTCTTT

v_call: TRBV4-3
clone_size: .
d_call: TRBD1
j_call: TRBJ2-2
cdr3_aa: CASRLSWDSNTGELFF
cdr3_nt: TGCGCCAGCAGGCTCAGTTGGGACAGTAACACCGGGGAGCTGTTTTTT

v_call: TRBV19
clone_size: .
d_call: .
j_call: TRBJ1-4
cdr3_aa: CASSTGTTKNEKLFF
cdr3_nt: TGTGCCAGTAGTACCGGGACAACAAAGAATGAAAAACTGTTTTTT

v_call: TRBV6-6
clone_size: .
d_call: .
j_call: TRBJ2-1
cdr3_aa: CASSYVQGSYNEQFF
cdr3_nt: TGTGCCAGCAGTTACGTACAGGGCTCCTACAATGAGCAGTTCTTC

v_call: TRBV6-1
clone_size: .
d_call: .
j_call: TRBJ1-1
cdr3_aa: CASSRGTEAFF
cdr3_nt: TGTGCCAGTTCGCGAGGCACTGAAGCTTTCTTT

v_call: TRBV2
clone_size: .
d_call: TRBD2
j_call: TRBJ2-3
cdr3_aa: CASSPGLAASTDTQYF
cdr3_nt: TGTGCCAGCAGTCCGGGACTAGCGGCTAGCACAGATACGCAGTATTTT

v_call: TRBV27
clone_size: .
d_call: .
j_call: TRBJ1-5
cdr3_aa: CASRPTGYSNQPQHF
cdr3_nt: TGTGCCAGCAGACCCACAGGTTATAGCAATCAGCCCCAGCATTTT

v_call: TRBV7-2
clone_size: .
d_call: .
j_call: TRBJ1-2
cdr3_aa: CASSLLGQYGYTF
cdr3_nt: TGTGCCAGCAGCTTACTAGGACAGTATGGCTACACCTTC

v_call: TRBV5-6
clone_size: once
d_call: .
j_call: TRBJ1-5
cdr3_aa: CASSFRGAYSNQPQHF
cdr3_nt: TGTGCCAGCAGCTTTCGGGGAGCGTATAGCAATCAGCCCCAGCATTTT

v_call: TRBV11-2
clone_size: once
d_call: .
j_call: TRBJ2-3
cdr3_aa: CASSPYRAFVGDTQYF
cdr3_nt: TGTGCCAGCAGCCCGTACAGGGCCTTCGTGGGAGATACGCAGTATTTT

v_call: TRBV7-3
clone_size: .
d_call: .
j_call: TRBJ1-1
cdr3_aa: CASKRGAENTEAFF
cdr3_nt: TGTGCCAGCAAAAGAGGCGCGGAAAACACTGAAGCTTTCTTT

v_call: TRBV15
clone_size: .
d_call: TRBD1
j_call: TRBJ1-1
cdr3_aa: CATSRGGTASGIGAFF
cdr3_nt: TGTGCCACCAGCAGAGGTGGGACAGCTAGTGGGATCGGGGCTTTCTTT

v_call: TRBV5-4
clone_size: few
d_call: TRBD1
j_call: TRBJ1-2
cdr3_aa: CASSLDAGTVTTNYGYTF
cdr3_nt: TGTGCCAGCAGCTTGGATGCCGGGACAGTCACAACTAACTATGGCTACACCTTC

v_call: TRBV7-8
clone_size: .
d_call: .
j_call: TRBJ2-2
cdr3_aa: CATASAGVTGELFF
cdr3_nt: TGTGCCACCGCCTCTGCAGGGGTCACCGGGGAGCTGTTTTTT

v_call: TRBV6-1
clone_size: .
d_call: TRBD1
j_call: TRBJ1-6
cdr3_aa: CASSVGLGTGHSPLHF
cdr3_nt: TGTGCCAGCAGTGTTGGCCTCGGGACAGGGCATTCACCCCTCCACTTT

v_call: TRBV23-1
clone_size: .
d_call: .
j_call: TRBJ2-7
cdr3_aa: CASLRGGTGLSYEQYF
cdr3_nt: TGCGCCAGCTTGAGGGGAGGGACAGGCTTGTCCTACGAGCAGTACTTC

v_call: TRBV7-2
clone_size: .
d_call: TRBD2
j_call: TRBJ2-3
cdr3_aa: CASSSPSGGTPDTQYF
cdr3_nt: TGTGCCAGCAGCTCCCCTAGCGGGGGGACGCCGGATACGCAGTATTTT

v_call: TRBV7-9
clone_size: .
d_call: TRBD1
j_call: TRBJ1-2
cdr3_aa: CASSSTGFGYGYTF
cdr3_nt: TGTGCCAGCAGCTCGACAGGGTTTGGCTATGGCTACACCTTC

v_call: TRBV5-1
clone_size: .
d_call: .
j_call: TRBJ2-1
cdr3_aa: CASSLGLGTNYNEQFF
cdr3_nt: TGCGCCAGCAGCTTGGGATTAGGGACAAACTACAATGAGCAGTTCTTC

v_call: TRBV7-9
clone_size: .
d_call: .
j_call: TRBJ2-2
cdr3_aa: CASSLSRRGSELFF
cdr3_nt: TGTGCCAGCAGCCTGTCCCGAAGGGGGTCGGAGCTGTTTTTT

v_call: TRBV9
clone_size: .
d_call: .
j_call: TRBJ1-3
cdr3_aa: CASSPQLLHSGNTIYF
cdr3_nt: TGTGCCAGCAGCCCCCAACTCCTTCACTCTGGAAACACCATATATTTT